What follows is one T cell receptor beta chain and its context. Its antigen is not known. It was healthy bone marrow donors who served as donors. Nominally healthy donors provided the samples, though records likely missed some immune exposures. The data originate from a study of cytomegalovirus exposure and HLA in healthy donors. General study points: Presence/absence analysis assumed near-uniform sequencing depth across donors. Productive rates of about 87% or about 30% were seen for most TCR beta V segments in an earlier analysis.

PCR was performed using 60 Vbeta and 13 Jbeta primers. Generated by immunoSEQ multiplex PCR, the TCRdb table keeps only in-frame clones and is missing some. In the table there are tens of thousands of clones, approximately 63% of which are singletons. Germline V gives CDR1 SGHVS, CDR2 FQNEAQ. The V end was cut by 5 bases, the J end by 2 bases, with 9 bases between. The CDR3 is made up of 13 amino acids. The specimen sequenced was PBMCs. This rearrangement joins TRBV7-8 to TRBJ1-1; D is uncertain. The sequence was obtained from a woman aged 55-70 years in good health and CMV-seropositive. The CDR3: CASSGQTNTEAFF. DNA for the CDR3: TGTGCCAGCAGCGGCCAGACTAACACTGAAGCTTTCTTT.